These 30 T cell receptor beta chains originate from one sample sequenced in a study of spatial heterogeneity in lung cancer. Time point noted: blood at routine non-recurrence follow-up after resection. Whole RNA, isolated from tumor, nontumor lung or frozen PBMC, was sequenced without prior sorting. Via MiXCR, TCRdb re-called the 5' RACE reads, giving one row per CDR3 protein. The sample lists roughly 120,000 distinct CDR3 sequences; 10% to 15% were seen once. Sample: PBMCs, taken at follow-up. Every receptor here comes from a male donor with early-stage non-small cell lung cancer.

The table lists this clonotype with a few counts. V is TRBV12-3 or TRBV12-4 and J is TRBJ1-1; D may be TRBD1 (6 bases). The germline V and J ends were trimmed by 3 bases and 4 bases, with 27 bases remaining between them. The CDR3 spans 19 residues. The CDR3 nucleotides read TGTGCCAGCAGTTTGGGGGGGCCGTCGAGAGATGGATATACCACTGAAGCTTTCTTT. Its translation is CASSLGGPSRDGYTTEAFF.

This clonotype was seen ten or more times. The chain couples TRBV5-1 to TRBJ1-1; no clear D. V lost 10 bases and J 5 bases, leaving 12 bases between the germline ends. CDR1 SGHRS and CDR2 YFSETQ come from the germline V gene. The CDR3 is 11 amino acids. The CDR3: CASEGGTEAFF. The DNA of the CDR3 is TGCGCCTCTGAGGGAGGGACTGAAGCTTTCTTT.

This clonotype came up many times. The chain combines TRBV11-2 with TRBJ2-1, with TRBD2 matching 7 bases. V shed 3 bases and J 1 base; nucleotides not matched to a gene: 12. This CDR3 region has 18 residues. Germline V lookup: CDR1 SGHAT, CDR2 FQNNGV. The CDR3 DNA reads TGTGCCAGCAGCTTTCGCCTCCTCGGGGAGGGATCCTACAATGAGCAGTTCTTC. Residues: CASSFRLLGEGSYNEQFF.

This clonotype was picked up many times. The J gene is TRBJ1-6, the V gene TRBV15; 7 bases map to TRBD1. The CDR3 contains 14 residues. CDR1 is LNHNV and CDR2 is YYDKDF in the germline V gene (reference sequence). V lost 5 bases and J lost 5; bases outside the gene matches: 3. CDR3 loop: CATSADRDNSPLHF. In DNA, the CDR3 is TGTGCCACCAGCGCTGACAGGGATAATTCACCCCTCCACTTT.

The CDR3 nucleotides are TGTGCCAGCAGCCAAGACAGGGTTCACACTGAAGCTTTCTTT. Translation gives CASSQDRVHTEAFF. The chain carries TRBV7-2 and TRBJ1-1, with 7 nucleotides matching TRBD1. J was trimmed by 3 bases and V by 5 bases; bases with no gene match: 6. CDR3 length equals 14 residues. Germline CDR1 is SGHTA and CDR2 is FQGNSA.

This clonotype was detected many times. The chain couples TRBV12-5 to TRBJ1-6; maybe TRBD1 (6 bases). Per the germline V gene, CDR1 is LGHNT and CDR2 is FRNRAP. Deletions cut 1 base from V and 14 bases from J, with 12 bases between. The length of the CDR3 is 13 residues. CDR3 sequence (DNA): TGTGCTAGTGGTTTGGCGACAGGAGGGACCCTCCACTTT. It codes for CASGLATGGTLHF. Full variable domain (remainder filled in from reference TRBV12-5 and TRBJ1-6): DARVTQTPRHKVTEMGQEVTMRCQPILGHNTVFWYRQTMMQGLELLAYFRNRAPLDDSGMPKDRFSAEMPDATLATLKIQPSEPRDSAVYFCASGLATGGTLHFGNGTRLTVT.

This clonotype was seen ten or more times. CDR3 in amino acids: CASTLRDRTAYEQYF. CDR3 DNA: TGTGCCAGCACCCTAAGGGACAGGACTGCCTACGAGCAGTACTTC. This chain links TRBV6-2 or TRBV6-3 with TRBJ2-7; 8 bases align to TRBD1. This CDR3 has 15 amino acids. CDR1 is MNHEY, CDR2 SVGEGT, per germline. V lost 7 bases, J lost 2 bases, and 10 bases stayed unmatched.

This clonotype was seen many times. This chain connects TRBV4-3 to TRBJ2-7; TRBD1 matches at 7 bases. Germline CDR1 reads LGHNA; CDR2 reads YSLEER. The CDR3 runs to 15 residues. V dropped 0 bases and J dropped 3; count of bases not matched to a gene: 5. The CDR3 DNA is TGCGCCAGCAGCCAAGAAGGGGCAGGGGGCTACGAGCAGTACTTC. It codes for CASSQEGAGGYEQYF.

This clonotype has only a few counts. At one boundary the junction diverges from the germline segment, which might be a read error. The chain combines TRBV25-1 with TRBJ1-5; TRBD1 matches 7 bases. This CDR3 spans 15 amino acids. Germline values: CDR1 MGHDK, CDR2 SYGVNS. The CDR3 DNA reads TGTGCCAGTAGTGATGACAGGGCTAGCAATCAGCCCCAGCATTTT. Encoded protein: CASSDDRASNQPQHF.

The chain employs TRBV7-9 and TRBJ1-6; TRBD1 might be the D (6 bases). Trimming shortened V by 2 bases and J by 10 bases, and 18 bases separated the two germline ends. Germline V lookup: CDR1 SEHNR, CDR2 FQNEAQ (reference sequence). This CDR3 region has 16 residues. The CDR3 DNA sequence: TGTGCCAGCAGCTTATTCGCTTCCAGGGGCAGGTCACCCCTCCACTTT. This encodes CASSLFASRGRSPLHF. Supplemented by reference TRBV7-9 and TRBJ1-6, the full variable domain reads DTGVSQNPRHKITKRGQNVTFRCDPISEHNRLYWYRQTLGQGPEFLTYFQNEAQLEKSRLLSDRFSAERPKGSFSTLEIQRTEQGDSAMYLCASSLFASRGRSPLHFGNGTRLTVT.

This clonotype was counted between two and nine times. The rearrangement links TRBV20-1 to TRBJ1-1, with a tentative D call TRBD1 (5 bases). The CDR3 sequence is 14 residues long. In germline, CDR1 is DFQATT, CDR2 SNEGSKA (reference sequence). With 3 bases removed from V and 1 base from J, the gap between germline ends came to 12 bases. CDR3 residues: CSASLPGRNTEAFF. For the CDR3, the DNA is TGCAGTGCTAGTTTACCGGGGCGGAACACTGAAGCTTTCTTT.

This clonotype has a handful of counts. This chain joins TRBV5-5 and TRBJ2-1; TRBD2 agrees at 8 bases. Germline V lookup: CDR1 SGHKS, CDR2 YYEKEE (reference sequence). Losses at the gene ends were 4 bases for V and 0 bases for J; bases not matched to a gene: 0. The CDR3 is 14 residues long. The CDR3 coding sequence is TGTGCCAGCAGCGGGACTAGCTCCTACAATGAGCAGTTCTTC. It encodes CASSGTSSYNEQFF.

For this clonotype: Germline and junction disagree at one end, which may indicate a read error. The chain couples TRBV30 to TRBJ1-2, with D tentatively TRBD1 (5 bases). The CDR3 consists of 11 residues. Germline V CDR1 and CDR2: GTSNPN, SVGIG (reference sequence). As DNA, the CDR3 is TGTGACTGGACCAGGGATAATGGCTACACCTTC. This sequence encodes CDWTRDNGYTF.

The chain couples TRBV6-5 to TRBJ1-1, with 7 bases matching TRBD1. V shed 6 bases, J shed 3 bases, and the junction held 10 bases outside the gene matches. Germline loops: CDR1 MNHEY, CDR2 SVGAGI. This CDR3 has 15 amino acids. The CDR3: CASSSGQAGDTEAFF. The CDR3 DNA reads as TGTGCCAGCAGCTCCGGACAGGCGGGGGACACTGAAGCTTTCTTT.

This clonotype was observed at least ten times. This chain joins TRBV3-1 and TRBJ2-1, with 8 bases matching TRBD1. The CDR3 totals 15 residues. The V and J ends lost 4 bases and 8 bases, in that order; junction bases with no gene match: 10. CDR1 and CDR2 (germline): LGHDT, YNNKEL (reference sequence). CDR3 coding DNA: TGTGCCAGCAGCCTGACAGGGGCGGGAATCGATGAGCAGTTCTTC. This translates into CASSLTGAGIDEQFF.

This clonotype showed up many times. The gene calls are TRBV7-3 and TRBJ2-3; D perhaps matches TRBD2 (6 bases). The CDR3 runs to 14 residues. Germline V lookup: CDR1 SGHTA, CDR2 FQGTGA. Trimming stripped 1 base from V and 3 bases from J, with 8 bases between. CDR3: CASSLNGGTDTQYF. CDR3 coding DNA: TGTGCCAGCAGCTTAAACGGGGGTACAGATACGCAGTATTTT.

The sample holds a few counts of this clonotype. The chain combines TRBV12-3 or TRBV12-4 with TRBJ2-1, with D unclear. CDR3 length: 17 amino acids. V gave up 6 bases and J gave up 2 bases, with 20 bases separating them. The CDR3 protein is CASSPPTATQTYNEQFF. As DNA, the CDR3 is TGTGCCAGCAGCCCTCCTACGGCGACCCAAACCTACAATGAGCAGTTCTTC.

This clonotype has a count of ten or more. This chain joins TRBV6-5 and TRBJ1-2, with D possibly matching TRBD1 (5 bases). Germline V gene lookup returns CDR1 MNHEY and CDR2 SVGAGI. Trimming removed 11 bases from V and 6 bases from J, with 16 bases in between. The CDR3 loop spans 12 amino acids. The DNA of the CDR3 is TGTGCCGCCCGAGCAGGGAGCCATGGCTACACCTTC. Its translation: CAARAGSHGYTF.

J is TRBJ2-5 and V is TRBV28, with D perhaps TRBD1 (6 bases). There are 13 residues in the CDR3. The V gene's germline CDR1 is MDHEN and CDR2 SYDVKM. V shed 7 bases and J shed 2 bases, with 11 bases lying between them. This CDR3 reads CASKGQLQETQYF. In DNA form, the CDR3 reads TGTGCCAGCAAAGGACAGCTACAAGAGACCCAGTACTTC.

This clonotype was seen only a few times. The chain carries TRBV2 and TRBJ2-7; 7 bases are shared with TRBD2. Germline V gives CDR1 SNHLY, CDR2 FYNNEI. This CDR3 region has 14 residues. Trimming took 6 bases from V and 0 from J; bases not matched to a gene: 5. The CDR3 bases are TGTGCCAGCAGATGGGAGGGGAGCTCCTACGAGCAGTACTTC. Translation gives CASRWEGSSYEQYF.

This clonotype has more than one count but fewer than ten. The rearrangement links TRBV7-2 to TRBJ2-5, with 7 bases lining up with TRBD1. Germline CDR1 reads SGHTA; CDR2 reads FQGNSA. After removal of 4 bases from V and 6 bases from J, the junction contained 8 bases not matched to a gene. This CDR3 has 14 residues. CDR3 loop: CASSSPRQGQTQYF. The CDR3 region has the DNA TGTGCCAGCAGCTCCCCGAGACAGGGCCAGACCCAGTACTTC.

Here the CDR3 DNA reads TGTGCCAGCAGTTCTCGACAGGGCTGGGACATTCAGTACTTC. Protein sequence: CASSSRQGWDIQYF. The rearrangement joins TRBV28 to TRBJ2-4; 7 bases line up with TRBD1. With 4 bases clipped from V and 8 bases from J, the junction kept 8 bases outside the gene matches. The CDR3 has 14 residues. Germline values: CDR1 MDHEN, CDR2 SYDVKM.

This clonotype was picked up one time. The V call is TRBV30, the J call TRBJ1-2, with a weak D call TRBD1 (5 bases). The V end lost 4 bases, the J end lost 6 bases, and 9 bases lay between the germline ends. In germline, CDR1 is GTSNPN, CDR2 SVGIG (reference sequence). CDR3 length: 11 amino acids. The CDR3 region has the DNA TGTGCCTGGACCAGGGATAATGGCTACACCTTC. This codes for CAWTRDNGYTF.

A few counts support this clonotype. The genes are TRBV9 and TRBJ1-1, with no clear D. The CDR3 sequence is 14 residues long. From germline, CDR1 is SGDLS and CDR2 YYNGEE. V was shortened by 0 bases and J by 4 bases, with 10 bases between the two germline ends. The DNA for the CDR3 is TGTGCCAGCAGCGTAGGCCTTATGGGCACTGAAGCTTTCTTT. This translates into CASSVGLMGTEAFF. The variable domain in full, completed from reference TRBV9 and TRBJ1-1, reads DSGVTQTPKHLITATGQRVTLRCSPRSGDLSVYWYQQSLDQGLQFLIQYYNGEERAKGNILERFSAQQFPDLHSELNLSSLELGDSALYFCASSVGLMGTEAFFGQGTRLTVV.

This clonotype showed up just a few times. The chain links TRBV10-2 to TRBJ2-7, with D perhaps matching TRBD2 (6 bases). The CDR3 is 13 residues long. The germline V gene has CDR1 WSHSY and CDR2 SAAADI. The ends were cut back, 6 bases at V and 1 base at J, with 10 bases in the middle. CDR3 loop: CASRRGLSYEQYF. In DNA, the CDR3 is TGCGCCAGCAGGCGGGGCCTATCCTACGAGCAGTACTTC.

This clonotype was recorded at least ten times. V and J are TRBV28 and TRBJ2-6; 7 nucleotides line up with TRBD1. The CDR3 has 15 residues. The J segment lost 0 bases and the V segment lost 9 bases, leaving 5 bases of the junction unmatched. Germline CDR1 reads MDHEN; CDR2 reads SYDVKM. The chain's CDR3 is CASAGGNSGANVLTF. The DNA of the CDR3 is TGTGCCAGTGCAGGGGGTAACTCTGGGGCCAACGTCCTGACTTTC.

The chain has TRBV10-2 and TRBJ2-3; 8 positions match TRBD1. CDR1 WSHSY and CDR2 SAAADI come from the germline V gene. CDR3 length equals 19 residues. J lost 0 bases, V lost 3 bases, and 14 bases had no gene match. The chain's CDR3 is CASSESWTGTRPSTDTQYF. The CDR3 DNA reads TGCGCCAGCAGTGAATCCTGGACAGGGACGCGCCCTAGCACAGATACGCAGTATTTT.

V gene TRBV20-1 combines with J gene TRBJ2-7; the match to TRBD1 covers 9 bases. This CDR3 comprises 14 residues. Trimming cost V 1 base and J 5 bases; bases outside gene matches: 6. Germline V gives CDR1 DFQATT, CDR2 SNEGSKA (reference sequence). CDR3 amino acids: CSARVRTGAHEQYF. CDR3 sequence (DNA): TGCAGTGCTAGAGTCCGGACAGGGGCCCACGAGCAGTACTTC.

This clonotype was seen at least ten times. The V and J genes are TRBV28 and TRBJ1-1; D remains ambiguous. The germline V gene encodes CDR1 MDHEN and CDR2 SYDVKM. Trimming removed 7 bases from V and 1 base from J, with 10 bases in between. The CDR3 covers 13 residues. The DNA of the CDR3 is TGTGCCAGCACCTTTGAGGGGAACACTGAAGCTTTCTTT. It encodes CASTFEGNTEAFF.

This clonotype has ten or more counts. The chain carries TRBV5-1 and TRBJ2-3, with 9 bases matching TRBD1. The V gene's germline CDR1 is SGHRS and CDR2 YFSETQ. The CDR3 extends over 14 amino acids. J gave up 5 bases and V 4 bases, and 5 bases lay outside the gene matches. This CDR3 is CASSLQGAQDTQYF. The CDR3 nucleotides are TGCGCCAGCAGCCTACAGGGGGCGCAAGATACGCAGTATTTT. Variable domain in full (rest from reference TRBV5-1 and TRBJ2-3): KAGVTQTPRYLIKTRGQQVTLSCSPISGHRSVSWYQQTPGQGLQFLFEYFSETQRNKGNFPGRFSGRQFSNSRSEMNVSTLELGDSALYLCASSLQGAQDTQYFGPGTRLTVL.